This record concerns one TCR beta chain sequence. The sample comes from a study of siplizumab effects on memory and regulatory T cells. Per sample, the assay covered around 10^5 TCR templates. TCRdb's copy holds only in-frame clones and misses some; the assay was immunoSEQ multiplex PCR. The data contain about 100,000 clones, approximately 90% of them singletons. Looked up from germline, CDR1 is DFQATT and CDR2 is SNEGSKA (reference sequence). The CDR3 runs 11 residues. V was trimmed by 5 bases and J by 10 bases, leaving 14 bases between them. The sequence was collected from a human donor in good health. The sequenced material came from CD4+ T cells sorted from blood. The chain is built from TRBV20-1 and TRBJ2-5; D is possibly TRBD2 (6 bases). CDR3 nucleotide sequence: TGCAGTGCTGGACTAAAGGGAATCCAGTACTTC. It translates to CSAGLKGIQYF.